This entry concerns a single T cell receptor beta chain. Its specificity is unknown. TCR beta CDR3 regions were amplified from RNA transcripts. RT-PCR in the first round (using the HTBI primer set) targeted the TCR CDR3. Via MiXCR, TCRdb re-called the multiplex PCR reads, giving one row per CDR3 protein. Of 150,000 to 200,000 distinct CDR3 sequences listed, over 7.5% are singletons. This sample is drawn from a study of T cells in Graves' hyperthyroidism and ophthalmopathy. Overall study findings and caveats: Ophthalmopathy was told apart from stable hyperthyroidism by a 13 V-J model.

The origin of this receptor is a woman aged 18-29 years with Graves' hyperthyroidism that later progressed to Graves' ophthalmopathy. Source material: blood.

The DNA of the CDR3 is TGTGCCAGCAGTTACTCGAGGGGGTATACTGAAGCTTTCTTT. Its translation: CASSYSRGYTEAFF. The chain carries TRBV6-2 or TRBV6-3 and TRBJ1-1; TRBD1 might be the D (6 bases). The CDR3 consists of 14 residues. The V end was cut by 0 bases, the J end by 5 bases, with 10 bases between. Germline lookup yields CDR1 MNHEY and CDR2 SVGEGT.